This TCR beta chain was sequenced in a study of blood T cell repertoires in COVID-19. Germline CDR1 reads MNHEY; CDR2 reads SVGAGI. This CDR3 contains 15 residues. Trimming pared 8 bases from V and 5 bases from J, leaving 22 bases between. The protocol was immunoSEQ multiplex PCR, while the TCRdb copy is restricted to in-frame clones and leaves out a portion. There are 100,000 or so clones in the sample; around 87% occur only once, and just under 20% lies in the top ten. Sequencing input: peripheral blood. The receptor was derived from a human donor in a cohort sampled during active COVID-19. The chain is built from TRBV6-5 and TRBJ2-7; TRBD2 is a possible D gene (5 bases). The CDR3 DNA reads TGTGCCAGCGCTAATTCGGGATTACATGGCGACGAGCAGTACTTC. Protein product: CASANSGLHGDEQYF.